This entry features one TCR beta chain sequence. Antigen: not known. The entry originates in a study of cytomegalovirus exposure and HLA in healthy donors. Study results and caveats: Donor immune exposure was known only as CMV serostatus. Presence/absence results assume similar sequencing depth per donor, which may not hold.

This CDR3 contains 13 residues. V lost 4 bases and J lost 5; bases outside the gene matches: 4. Germline V gives CDR1 SGHTA, CDR2 FQGTGA. The PCR made use of 60 Vbeta and 13 Jbeta primers. Only in-frame clones appear in the TCRdb table, and some are missing; sequencing was by immunoSEQ multiplex PCR. The sample holds a few hundred thousand clones, more than 60% seen once. The sample was PBMCs. This chain connects TRBV7-3 to TRBJ1-1, with TRBD1 identical over 7 bases. The TCR originated in a woman in her sixties or seventies in good health and CMV-seropositive. CDR3 loop: CASSSLTGTEAFF. CDR3 bases: TGTGCCAGCAGCTCATTGACAGGGACTGAAGCTTTCTTT.